This T cell receptor beta chain was observed in a study of early T cells in non-severe SARS-CoV-2 infection. In the study overall: Chains were unpaired, as sequencing was done on bulk RNA from unsorted whole blood. Overall study findings and caveats: Matching against VDJdb likely underestimated virus-specific expansions, favoring anti-spike CD8.

Unique molecular identifiers tagged individual cDNA molecules. TCRdb reprocessed the 5' RACE reads via MiXCR and lists one record per CDR3 protein. The table lists about 110,000 distinct CDR3 sequences, roughly 12% of them singletons. V was clipped by 4 bases and J by 8 bases; unmatched bases: 12. CDR1 is SGHNT, CDR2 YYREEE, per germline (reference sequence). The CDR3 length is 17 residues. Points on this clonotype: Its antigen is as yet unknown.

This sequence was found in an adult who was a healthcare worker with PCR-confirmed SARS-CoV-2 infection or an uninfected control (not recorded which). The sample consisted of whole blood, taken at baseline. The chain combines TRBV5-4 with TRBJ2-3; 14 nucleotides match TRBD2. CDR3 sequence: CASSLSRLAGGLGTQYF. The CDR3 nucleotides are TGTGCCAGCAGCCTTAGCCGACTAGCGGGGGGGCTGGGTACGCAGTATTTT.